Each of the 26 T cell receptor beta chains below was sequenced from the same sample in a study of monozygotic twins with inflammatory bowel disease. TCRdb reprocessed the 5' RACE reads and stores each CDR3 protein as one record, lacking DNA. The sample features about 300,000 distinct CDR3 sequences, with approximately 5.9% in its top ten. Sequenced material: blood. These receptors came from a human donor with ulcerative colitis or Crohn's disease, or a healthy co-twin of an affected twin (not recorded which).

The V call is TRBV5-6, the J call TRBJ1-2. The CDR3 length is 11 residues. The V gene's germline CDR1 is SGHDT and CDR2 YYEEEE. CDR3 sequence reads: CASSLIFSYTF.

The chain uses TRBV29-1 and TRBJ1-2. Germline CDR1 SQVTM, CDR2 ANQGSEA. The CDR3 has 12 residues. CDR3: CSVDSANYGYTF.

The chain joins TRBV27 to TRBJ1-6; no DNA is available, so the TRBD1 call from TCRdb remains unchecked. The CDR3 runs 15 residues. Germline CDR1 reads MNHEY; CDR2 reads SMNVEV (reference sequence). This CDR3 is CASSYEARGFSPLHF.

This sequence joins TRBV5-1 and TRBJ2-5; the D call of TRBD2 rests on TCRdb alone, since no DNA is present to check it. CDR1 and CDR2 from the germline V gene are SGHRS and YFSETQ. The CDR3 runs to 15 residues. This CDR3 is CASSSAGGPWETQYF. The full variable domain, with the rest looked up from reference TRBV5-1 and TRBJ2-5, is KAGVTQTPRYLIKTRGQQVTLSCSPISGHRSVSWYQQTPGQGLQFLFEYFSETQRNKGNFPGRFSGRQFSNSRSEMNVSTLELGDSALYLCASSSAGGPWETQYFGPGTRLLVL.

This chain uses TRBV7-2 with TRBJ2-6; TCRdb's D call, TRBD1, is unchecked because there is no DNA. CDR1 and CDR2 (germline): SGHTA, FQGNSA. This CDR3 is built from 16 residues. The CDR3 loop reads CASSYTGTSGANVLTF.

V gene TRBV4-3 combines with J gene TRBJ1-2; TCRdb picks TRBD1, but there is no DNA to check that call. This CDR3 spans 15 amino acids. Looked up from germline, CDR1 is LGHNA and CDR2 is YSLEER. The CDR3: CASSQEQTGGFGYTF.

The V and J genes are TRBV24-1 and TRBJ1-5; the TCRdb call, TRBD1, lacks DNA for checking. The CDR3 loop spans 15 amino acids. The germline V gene encodes CDR1 KGHDR and CDR2 SFDVKD. The CDR3 protein is CATSDGQAGAQPQHF.

The genes are TRBV12-3 or TRBV12-4 and TRBJ2-4; TCRdb reports TRBD1, a call that lacks DNA to check it against. This CDR3 is built from 16 residues. This CDR3 reads CASSFSLTGQENIQYF.

The J gene is TRBJ2-7, the V gene TRBV12-3 or TRBV12-4. The CDR3 is 13 amino acids. The CDR3 sequence is CASSLVQNYEQYF.

The V gene is TRBV7-2, the J gene TRBJ1-1. The CDR3 is 14 amino acids. Germline CDR1 SGHTA, CDR2 FQGNSA. The CDR3 reads CASSSSRTSTEAFF.

V gene TRBV12-3 or TRBV12-4 combines with J gene TRBJ2-5; TCRdb lists TRBD2, though no DNA is available to test this call. This CDR3 spans 16 amino acids. The CDR3: CASSSWTSGGRETQYF.

The chain carries TRBV20-1 and TRBJ2-1; with no DNA, the TCRdb D assignment of TRBD1 cannot be verified. The germline V gene encodes CDR1 DFQATT and CDR2 SNEGSKA (reference sequence). The CDR3 contains 14 residues. The CDR3 spells CSAKPPGLGNEQFF.

The chain carries TRBV7-2 and TRBJ2-1; TCRdb returns TRBD2, unconfirmable since there is no DNA. The CDR3 is 15 amino acids. Germline CDR1 and CDR2: SGHTA and FQGNSA. The CDR3: CASSTQRTQYNEQFF.

Here the CDR3 reads CAWMSGGTRNMPLHF. The chain joins TRBV30 to TRBJ1-6. The CDR3 sequence is 15 residues long. The germline CDR1 and CDR2 sequences are GTSNPN and SVGIG (reference sequence).

The rearrangement links TRBV18 to TRBJ1-5. The CDR3 is 13 amino acids. Germline loops: CDR1 KGHSH, CDR2 LQKENI. CDR3 amino acids: CASSPEGPQPQHF.

The chain couples TRBV7-9 to TRBJ2-1; with no DNA, the TCRdb D assignment of TRBD1 cannot be verified. Germline V lookup: CDR1 SEHNR, CDR2 FQNEAQ (reference sequence). The length of the CDR3 is 14 residues. The CDR3 is CANEAGQGGNEQFF.

This chain joins TRBV6-5 and TRBJ2-7; TCRdb's D call of TRBD1 is untestable without DNA. This CDR3 region has 18 residues. CDR1 is MNHEY and CDR2 is SVGAGI in the germline V gene. The chain's CDR3 is CASSYWLSTGSVSYEQYF.

The chain joins TRBV5-6 to TRBJ2-7; absent DNA, TCRdb's TRBD2 call cannot be checked. Germline CDR1 is SGHDT and CDR2 is YYEEEE. The CDR3 is 14 amino acids. CDR3 amino acids: CASSLSTSLYEQYF. The variable domain in full, with the rest retrieved from reference TRBV5-6 and TRBJ2-7, is DAGVTQSPTHLIKTRGQQVTLRCSPKSGHDTVSWYQQALGQGPQFIFQYYEEEERQRGNFPDRFSGHQFPNYSSELNVNALLLGDSALYLCASSLSTSLYEQYFGPGTRLTVT.

The chain has TRBV30 and TRBJ2-7; lacking DNA, the TRBD2 call made by TCRdb goes unchecked. The CDR3 consists of 14 residues. Germline CDR1 and CDR2: GTSNPN and SVGIG (reference sequence). The CDR3 loop reads CAWRRASGSYEQYF.

V usage is TRBV3-1 and J usage is TRBJ1-1; TCRdb names TRBD1, which stays unverified in the absence of DNA. CDR1 is LGHDT and CDR2 is YNNKEL in the germline V gene (reference sequence). This CDR3 is 17 amino acids long. The CDR3 spells CASSPQAGQGLNTEAFF.

The V call is TRBV7-2, the J call TRBJ1-5; TCRdb selects TRBD1, and the lack of DNA leaves this call unchecked. This CDR3 is built from 14 residues. Germline V gene data show CDR1 as SGHTA and CDR2 as FQGNSA. The CDR3 sequence: CASSQQGKGQPQHF. Filled out from reference TRBV7-2 and TRBJ1-5, the complete variable domain reads GAGVSQSPSNKVTEKGKDVELRCDPISGHTALYWYRQSLGQGLEFLIYFQGNSAPDKSGLPSDRFSAERTGGSVSTLTIQRTQQEDSAVYLCASSQQGKGQPQHFGDGTRLSIL.

This chain joins TRBV9 and TRBJ2-3. Per the germline V gene, CDR1 is SGDLS and CDR2 is YYNGEE. CDR3 length equals 15 residues. CDR3: CASSVSSASTDTQYF.

The V and J genes are TRBV15 and TRBJ2-5; the TCRdb D gene call, TRBD2, has no DNA to confirm it. This CDR3 region has 14 residues. In germline, CDR1 is LNHNV, CDR2 YYDKDF (reference sequence). CDR3 region: CATALAARVETQYF.

V is TRBV4-3 and J is TRBJ2-2; the D gene TCRdb calls, TRBD2, cannot be checked with no DNA. The germline V gene has CDR1 LGHNA and CDR2 YSLEER. The CDR3 covers 18 residues. CDR3 region: CASSQEWGLAPNTGELFF.

The V and J genes are TRBV9 and TRBJ2-3; TCRdb indicates TRBD2, and absent DNA this call remains unverified. The CDR3 sequence is 16 residues long. Germline V gene sequence: CDR1 SGDLS, CDR2 YYNGEE. CDR3 amino acids: CASSVSLAGSTDTQYF.

This chain joins TRBV12-3 or TRBV12-4 and TRBJ2-3. CDR3 length: 11 residues. The CDR3: CASSHQDTQYF.